The 2 T cell receptor beta chains reported below all come from one sample, sequenced in a study of T cell changes during pregnancy in multiple sclerosis (dated by TCRdb to the late 2010s). The library was obtained by the immunoSEQ multiplex PCR assay. The clones in this table, taken by TCRdb from immuneACCESS, are in-frame only. Not every clone is retained; where verified, under half of the shortfall comes from an unresolved V gene, and the cause of the rest is unknown. Within this sample are tens of thousands of clones, with approximately 92% of them counted one time only. The ten largest clones represent more than 1.1% of the sample. The material was peripheral blood, obtained in the third trimester of pregnancy. These receptors were taken from a female donor in good health, enrolled as a control in a pregnancy study.

The V gene is TRBV5-4, the J gene TRBJ2-3; D unresolved. This CDR3 is built from 16 residues. Germline CDR1 reads SGHNT; CDR2 reads YYREEE (reference sequence). Trimming removed 4 bases at V and 0 bases at J, with 15 bases between. In nucleotides, the CDR3 is TGTGCCAGCAGCCTGGTAGGTCTCGGGAGCACAGATACGCAGTATTTT. It specifies CASSLVGLGSTDTQYF.

This clone was detected only once. This chain links TRBV4-1 with TRBJ2-2; D ambiguous. CDR3 size: 13 residues. The V and J ends lost 6 bases and 5 bases respectively, with 10 bases between them. Germline V CDR1 and CDR2: MGHRA, YSYEKL. The CDR3 DNA sequence: TGCGCCAGCAGTTTACTACAAACCGGGGAGCTGTTTTTT. It codes for CASSLLQTGELFF.